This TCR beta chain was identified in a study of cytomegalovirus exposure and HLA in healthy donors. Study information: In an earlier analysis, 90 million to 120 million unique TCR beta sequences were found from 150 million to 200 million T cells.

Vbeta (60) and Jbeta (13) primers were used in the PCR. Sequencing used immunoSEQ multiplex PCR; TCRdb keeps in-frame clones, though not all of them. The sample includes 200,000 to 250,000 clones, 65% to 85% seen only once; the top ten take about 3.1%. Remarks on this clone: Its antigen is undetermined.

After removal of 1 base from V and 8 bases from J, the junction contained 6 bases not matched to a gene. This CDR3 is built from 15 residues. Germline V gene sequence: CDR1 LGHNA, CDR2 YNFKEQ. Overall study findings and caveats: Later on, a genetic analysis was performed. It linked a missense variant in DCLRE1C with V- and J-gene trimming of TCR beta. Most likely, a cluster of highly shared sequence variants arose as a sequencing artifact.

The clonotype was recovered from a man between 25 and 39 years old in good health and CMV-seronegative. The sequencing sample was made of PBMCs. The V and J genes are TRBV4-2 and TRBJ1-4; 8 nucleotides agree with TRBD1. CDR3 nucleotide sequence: TGTGCCAGCAGCCAAGCGTCACAGGGGGGCGAAAAACTGTTTTTT. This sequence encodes CASSQASQGGEKLFF.